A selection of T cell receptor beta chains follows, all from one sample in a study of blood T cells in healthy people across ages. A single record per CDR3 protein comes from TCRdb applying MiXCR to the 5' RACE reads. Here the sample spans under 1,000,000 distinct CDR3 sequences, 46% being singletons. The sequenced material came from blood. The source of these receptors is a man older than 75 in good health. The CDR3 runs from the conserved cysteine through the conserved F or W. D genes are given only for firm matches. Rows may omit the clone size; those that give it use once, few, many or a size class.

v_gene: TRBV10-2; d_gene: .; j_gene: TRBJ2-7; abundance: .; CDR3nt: TGCGCCAGCAGGGACTGGGCGGGGAGCTCCTACGAGCAGTACTTC; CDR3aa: CASRDWAGSSYEQYF
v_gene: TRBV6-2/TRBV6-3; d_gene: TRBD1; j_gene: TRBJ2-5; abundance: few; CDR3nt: TGTGCCACCGGGGACAGGGCAGAGACCCAGTACTTC; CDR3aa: CATGDRAETQYF
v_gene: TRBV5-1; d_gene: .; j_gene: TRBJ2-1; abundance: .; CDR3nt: TGCGCCAGCAGACGGGAACGGGGTGAGCAGTTCTTC; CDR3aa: CASRRERGEQFF
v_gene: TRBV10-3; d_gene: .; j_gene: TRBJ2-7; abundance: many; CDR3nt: TGTGCCACCCATCCGGACGGTGTCTACGAGCAGTACTTC; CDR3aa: CATHPDGVYEQYF
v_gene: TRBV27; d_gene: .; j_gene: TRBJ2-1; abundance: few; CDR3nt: TGTGCCAGCAGACAAGGACTGGGCTCCTACAATGAGCAGTTCTTC; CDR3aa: CASRQGLGSYNEQFF
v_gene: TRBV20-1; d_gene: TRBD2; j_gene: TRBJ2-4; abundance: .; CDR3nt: TGCAGTGCTAGCCCTCTAGCGGGAGTCGCCAAAAACATTCAGTACTTC; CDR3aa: CSASPLAGVAKNIQYF
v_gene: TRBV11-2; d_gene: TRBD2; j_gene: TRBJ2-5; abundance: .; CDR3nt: TGTGCCAGCAGCTCGGGTAGCGGGAGTCAAGAGACCCAGTACTTC; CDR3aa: CASSSGSGSQETQYF
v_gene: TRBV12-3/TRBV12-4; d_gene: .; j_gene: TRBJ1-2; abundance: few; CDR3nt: TGTGCCAGCAGTTTAGGCCAGGTGCTCTATGGCTACACCTTC; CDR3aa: CASSLGQVLYGYTF
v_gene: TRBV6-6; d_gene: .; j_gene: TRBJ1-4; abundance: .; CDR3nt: TGTGCCAGCAGTTACCCGCCGACAGTAAATGAAAAACTGTTTTTT; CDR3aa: CASSYPPTVNEKLFF
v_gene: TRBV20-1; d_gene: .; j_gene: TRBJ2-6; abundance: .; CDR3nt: TGCAGTGCTAGAGCGGATCAGGGACCAAGCTCTGGGGCCAACGTCCTGACTTTC; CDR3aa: CSARADQGPSSGANVLTF
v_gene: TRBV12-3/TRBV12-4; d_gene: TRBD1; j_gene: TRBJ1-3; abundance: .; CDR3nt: TGTGCCAGCGGCATAACAGGGGCTGGAAACACCATATATTTT; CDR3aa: CASGITGAGNTIYF
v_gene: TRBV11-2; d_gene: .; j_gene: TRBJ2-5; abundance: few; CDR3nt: TGTGCCAGCAGCCCCGACGGGGTCAGGGCTACACTCGGGCAGTACTTC; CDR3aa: CASSPDGVRATLGQYF
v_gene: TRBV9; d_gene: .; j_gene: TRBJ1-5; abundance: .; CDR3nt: TGTGCCAGCAGCCCGGGGGGGAGTAATAGCAATCAGCCCCAGCATTTT; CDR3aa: CASSPGGSNSNQPQHF
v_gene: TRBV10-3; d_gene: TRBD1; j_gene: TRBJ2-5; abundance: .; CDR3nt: TGTGCCACCGGACAGGGGATCGATGAGCAGTACTTC; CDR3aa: CATGQGIDEQYF
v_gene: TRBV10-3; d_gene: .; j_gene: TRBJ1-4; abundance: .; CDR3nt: TGTACCACCCGGGACGGGACTAATGAAAAACTGTTTTTT; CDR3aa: CTTRDGTNEKLFF
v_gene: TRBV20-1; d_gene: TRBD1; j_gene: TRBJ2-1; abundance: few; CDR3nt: TGCAGTGCCACCTGGGACAGTCGCAATGAGCAGTTCTTC; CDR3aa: CSATWDSRNEQFF
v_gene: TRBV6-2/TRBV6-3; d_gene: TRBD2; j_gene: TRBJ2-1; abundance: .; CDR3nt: TGTGCCAGCAGCCCCATAAAAGGTAGCCTAGCGGGAGTTATGGATGAGCAGTTCTTC; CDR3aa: CASSPIKGSLAGVMDEQFF
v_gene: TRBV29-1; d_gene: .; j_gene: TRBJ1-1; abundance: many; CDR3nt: TGCAGCGCTGGGGGAGGGCATCCCACTGAAGCTTTCTTT; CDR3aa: CSAGGGHPTEAFF
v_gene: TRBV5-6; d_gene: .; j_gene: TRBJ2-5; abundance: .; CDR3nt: TGTGCCAGCAGCTTGGCGCAGAAGACCCAGTACTTC; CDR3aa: CASSLAQKTQYF
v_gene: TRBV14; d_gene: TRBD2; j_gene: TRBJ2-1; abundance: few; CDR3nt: TGTGCCAGCAGCCAAACTAGCGGGAGGGCCAATGAGCAGTTCTTC; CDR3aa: CASSQTSGRANEQFF
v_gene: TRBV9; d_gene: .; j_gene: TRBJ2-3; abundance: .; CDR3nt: TGTGCCAGCAGCCGGGGGGACAGGCCCACAGATACGCAGTATTTT; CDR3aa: CASSRGDRPTDTQYF
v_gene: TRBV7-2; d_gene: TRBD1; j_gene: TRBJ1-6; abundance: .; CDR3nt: TGTGCCAGCAGCCGAGGACAGGGGGCGAGTTCACCCCTCCACTTT; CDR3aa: CASSRGQGASSPLHF